The sequence of this TCR beta chain was determined in a study of blood T cell repertoires in COVID-19. Study-wide context: Both acute and convalescent COVID-19 samples were obtained from the United States, Italy and Spain. In each case, the material was cDNA or gDNA derived from T cells, B-cell-depleted T cells, or PBMCs.

This clone has only one observation. Method: immunoSEQ multiplex PCR; TCRdb's copy keeps in-frame clones and lacks some. This sample has some 180,000 clones, with approximately 87% found just once. Per the germline V gene, CDR1 is SGHTA and CDR2 is FQGNSA. This CDR3 spans 17 amino acids. The V gene lost 2 bases and the J gene lost 0 bases, with 11 bases spanning the gap. The sequenced sample was peripheral blood. The clonotype comes from a man aged 70-80 years with active or convalescent COVID-19. The chain joins TRBV7-2 to TRBJ1-6, with D unclear. CDR3 protein: CASSLRSVSSYNSPLHF. The DNA of the CDR3 is TGTGCCAGCAGCTTAAGGAGTGTAAGCTCCTATAATTCACCCCTCCACTTT.